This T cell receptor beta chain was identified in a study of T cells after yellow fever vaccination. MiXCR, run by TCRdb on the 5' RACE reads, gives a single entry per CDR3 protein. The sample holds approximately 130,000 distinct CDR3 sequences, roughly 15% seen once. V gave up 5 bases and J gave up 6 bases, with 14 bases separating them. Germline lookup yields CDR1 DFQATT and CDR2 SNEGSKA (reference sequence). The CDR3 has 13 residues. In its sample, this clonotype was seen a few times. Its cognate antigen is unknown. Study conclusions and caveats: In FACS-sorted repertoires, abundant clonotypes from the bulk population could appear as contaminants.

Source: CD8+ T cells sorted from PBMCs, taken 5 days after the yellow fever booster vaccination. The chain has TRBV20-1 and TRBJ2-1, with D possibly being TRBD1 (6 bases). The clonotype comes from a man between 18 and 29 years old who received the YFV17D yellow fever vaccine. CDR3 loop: CSAEVGAGNEQFF. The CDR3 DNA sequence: TGCAGTGCTGAGGTGGGGGCCGGCAATGAGCAGTTCTTC.